This T cell receptor beta chain was observed in a study of T cell repertoires in cytomegalovirus infection. Findings of the study overall: What dominated the ex vivo response were HLA-C-restricted CMV-specific TCR beta clonotypes.

CDR1 is LGHNT and CDR2 is FRNRAP in the germline V gene. The V and J ends lost 1 base and 0 bases respectively, with 10 bases between them. This CDR3 has 16 residues. One entry per CDR3 protein, called by TCRdb with MiXCR from the reads. The repertoire consists of about 190,000 distinct CDR3 sequences, with 28% occurring once and the leading ten covering 30% to 35%. This clonotype was detected a few times. The antigen remains unidentified. The receptor was derived from a human donor in good health (CMV status not recorded). Some clones in this sample may be carry-over from other donors' samples. The genes are TRBV12-5 and TRBJ2-1, with D tentatively TRBD1 (6 bases). The source material was PBMCs. For the CDR3, the DNA is TGTGCTAGTGGTTTGGAACAGGGCAGCTCCTACAATGAGCAGTTCTTC. This codes for CASGLEQGSSYNEQFF. The complete variable domain, with remaining parts taken from reference TRBV12-5 and TRBJ2-1, reads DARVTQTPRHKVTEMGQEVTMRCQPILGHNTVFWYRQTMMQGLELLAYFRNRAPLDDSGMPKDRFSAEMPDATLATLKIQPSEPRDSAVYFCASGLEQGSSYNEQFFGPGTRLTVL.